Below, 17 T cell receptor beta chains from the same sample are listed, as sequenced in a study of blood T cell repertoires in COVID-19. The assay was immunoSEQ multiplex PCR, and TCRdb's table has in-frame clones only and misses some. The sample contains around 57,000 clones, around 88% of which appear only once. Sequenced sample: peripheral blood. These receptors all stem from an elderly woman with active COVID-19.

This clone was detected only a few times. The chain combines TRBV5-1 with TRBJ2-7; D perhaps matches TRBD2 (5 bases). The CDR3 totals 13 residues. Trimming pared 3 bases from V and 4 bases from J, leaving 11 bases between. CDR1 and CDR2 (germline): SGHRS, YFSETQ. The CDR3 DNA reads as TGCGCCAGCAGCTCCCGGGAACATTACGAGCAGTACTTC. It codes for CASSSREHYEQYF.

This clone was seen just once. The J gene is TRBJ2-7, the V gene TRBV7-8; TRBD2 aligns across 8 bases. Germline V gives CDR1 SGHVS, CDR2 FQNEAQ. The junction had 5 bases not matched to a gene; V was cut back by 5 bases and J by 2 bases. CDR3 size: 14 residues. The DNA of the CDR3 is TGTGCCAGCAGCCCGGGGGGGCGTCCCTACGAGCAGTACTTC. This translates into CASSPGGRPYEQYF.

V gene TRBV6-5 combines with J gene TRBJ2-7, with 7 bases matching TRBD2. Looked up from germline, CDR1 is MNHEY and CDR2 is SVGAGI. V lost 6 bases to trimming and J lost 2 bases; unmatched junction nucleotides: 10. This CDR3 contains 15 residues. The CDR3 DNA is TGTGCCAGCAGGGAGCGAGCAGGGAGGGCCTACGAGCAGTACTTC. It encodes CASRERAGRAYEQYF.

DNA for the CDR3: TGTGCCAGCAGCCAAGGTGACCGGGACTACAATGAGCAGTTCTTC. Translating it yields CASSQGDRDYNEQFF. The rearrangement links TRBV4-2 to TRBJ2-1; a possible D gene is TRBD2 (5 bases). From germline, CDR1 is LGHNA and CDR2 YNFKEQ. This CDR3 is built from 15 residues. Trimming stripped 1 base from V and 3 bases from J, with 10 bases between.

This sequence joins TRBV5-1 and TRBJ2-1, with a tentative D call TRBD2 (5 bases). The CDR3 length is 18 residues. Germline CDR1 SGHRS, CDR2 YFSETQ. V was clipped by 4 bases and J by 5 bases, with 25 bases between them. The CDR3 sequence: CASSPWTPRVAFNNEQFF. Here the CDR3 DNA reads TGCGCCAGCAGCCCCTGGACCCCGAGGGTAGCGTTTAACAATGAGCAGTTCTTC.

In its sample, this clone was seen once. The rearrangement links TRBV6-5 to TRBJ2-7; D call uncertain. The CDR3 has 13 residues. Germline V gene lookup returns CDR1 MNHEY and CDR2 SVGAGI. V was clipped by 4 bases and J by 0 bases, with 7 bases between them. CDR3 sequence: CASSLRSSYEQYF. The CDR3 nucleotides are TGTGCCAGCAGTTTGCGGAGCTCCTACGAGCAGTACTTC.

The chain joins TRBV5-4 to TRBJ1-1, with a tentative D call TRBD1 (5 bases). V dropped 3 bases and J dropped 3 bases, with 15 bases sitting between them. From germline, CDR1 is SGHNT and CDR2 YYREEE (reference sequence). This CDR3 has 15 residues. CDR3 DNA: TGTGCCAGCAGCTGGGGTGGCCCAGGGTACACTGAAGCTTTCTTT. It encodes CASSWGGPGYTEAFF.

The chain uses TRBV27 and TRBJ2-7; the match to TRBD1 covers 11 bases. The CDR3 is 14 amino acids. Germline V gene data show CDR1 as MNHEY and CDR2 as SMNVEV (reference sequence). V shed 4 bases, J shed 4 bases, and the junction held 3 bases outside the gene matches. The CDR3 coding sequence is TGTGCCAGCAGTTCTGGACAGGGGGCGTACGAGCAGTACTTC. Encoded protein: CASSSGQGAYEQYF.

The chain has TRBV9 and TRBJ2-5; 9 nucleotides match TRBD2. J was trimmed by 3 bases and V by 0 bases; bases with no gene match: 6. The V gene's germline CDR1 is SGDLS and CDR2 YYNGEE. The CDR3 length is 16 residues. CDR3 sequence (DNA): TGTGCCAGCAGCGTAGAGATGGGACTAGCAGAAGAGACCCAGTACTTC. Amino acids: CASSVEMGLAEETQYF.

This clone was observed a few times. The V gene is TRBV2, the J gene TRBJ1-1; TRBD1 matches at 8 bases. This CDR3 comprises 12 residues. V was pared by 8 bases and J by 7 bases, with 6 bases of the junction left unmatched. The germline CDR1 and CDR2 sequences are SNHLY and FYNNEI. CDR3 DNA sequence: TGTGCCAGCCGGGACAGGACGCTTGAAGCTTTCTTT. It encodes CASRDRTLEAFF.

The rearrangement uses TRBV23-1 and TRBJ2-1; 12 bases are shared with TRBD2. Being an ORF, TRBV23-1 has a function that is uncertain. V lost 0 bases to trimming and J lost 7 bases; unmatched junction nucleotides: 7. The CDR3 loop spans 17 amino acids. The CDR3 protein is CASSQSGLAGGLNEQFF. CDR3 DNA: TGCGCCAGCAGTCAATCGGGGCTAGCGGGGGGGCTAAATGAGCAGTTCTTC.

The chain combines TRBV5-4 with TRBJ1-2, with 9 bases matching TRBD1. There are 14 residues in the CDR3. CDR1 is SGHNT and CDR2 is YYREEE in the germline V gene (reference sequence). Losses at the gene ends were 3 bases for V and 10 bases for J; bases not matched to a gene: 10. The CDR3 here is CASSSPGQGYDYTF. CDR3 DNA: TGTGCCAGCAGCTCTCCGGGACAGGGATACGACTACACCTTC.

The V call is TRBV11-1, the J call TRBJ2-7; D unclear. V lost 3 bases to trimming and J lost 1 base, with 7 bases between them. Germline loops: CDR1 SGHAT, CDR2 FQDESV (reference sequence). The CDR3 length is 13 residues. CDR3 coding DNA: TGTGCCAGCAGCTTGGGCAGATCCTACGAGCAGTACTTC. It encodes CASSLGRSYEQYF.

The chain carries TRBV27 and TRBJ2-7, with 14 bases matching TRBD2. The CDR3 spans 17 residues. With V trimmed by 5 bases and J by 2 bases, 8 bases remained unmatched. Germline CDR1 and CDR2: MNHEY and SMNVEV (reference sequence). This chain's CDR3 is CASSQRTSGGSTYEQYF. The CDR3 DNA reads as TGTGCCAGCAGTCAAAGGACTAGCGGGGGGTCCACCTACGAGCAGTACTTC.

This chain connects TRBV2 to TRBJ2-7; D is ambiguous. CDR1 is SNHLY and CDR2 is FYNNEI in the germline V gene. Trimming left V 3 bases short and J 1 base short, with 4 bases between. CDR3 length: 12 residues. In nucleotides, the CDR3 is TGTGCCAGCAGTGATACTTCCTACGAGCAGTACTTC. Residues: CASSDTSYEQYF.

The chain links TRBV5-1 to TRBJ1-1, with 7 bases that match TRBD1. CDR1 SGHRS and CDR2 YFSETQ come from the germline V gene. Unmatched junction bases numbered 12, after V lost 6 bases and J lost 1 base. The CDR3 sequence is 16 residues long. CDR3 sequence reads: CASTYGQAASNTEAFF. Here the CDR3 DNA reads TGCGCCAGCACCTACGGACAGGCAGCATCGAACACTGAAGCTTTCTTT. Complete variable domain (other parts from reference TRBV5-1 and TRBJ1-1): KAGVTQTPRYLIKTRGQQVTLSCSPISGHRSVSWYQQTPGQGLQFLFEYFSETQRNKGNFPGRFSGRQFSNSRSEMNVSTLELGDSALYLCASTYGQAASNTEAFFGQGTRLTVV.

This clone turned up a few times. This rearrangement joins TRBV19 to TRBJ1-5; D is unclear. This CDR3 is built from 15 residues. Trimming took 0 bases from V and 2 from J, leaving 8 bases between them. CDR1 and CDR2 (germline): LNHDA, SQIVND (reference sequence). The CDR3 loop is CASSIEVAGNQPQHF. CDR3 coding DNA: TGTGCCAGTAGTATAGAAGTGGCTGGCAATCAGCCCCAGCATTTT.